Listed below are T cell receptor beta chains from one sample, sequenced in a study of OX40 agonist ivuxolimab in advanced cancers. Clones were sequenced by immunoSEQ multiplex PCR, and TCRdb holds only the in-frame ones, with some missing. Among just over 95,000 clones listed, around 89% were seen once. The starting material was CD4+ or CD8+ T cells sorted from blood, obtained in a trial of the OX40 agonist ivuxolimab. These receptors came from an adult with an advanced solid tumor such as melanoma, head and neck, liver or kidney cancer. Both conserved end residues are part of each CDR3. D genes are given only for firm matches. Some rows mark clone size as missing; the rest say once, few, many or name a class of expanded clone.

v_gene,abundance,j_gene,d_gene,CDR3nt,CDR3aa
TRBV6-5,-,TRBJ1-2,-,TGTGCCAGCAGTTATTTAGGTTCTAACTATGGCTACACCTTC,CASSYLGSNYGYTF
TRBV27,few,TRBJ2-1,TRBD2,TGTGCCAGCGGACTAGCGGGAGGGCGGGAGCAGTTCTTC,CASGLAGGREQFF
TRBV10-1,-,TRBJ2-5,-,TGCGCCAGCAGTGGGGGCCTGCGAGGGACCCAGTACTTC,CASSGGLRGTQYF
TRBV18,-,TRBJ2-3,TRBD1,TGTGCCAGCTCACCACTGGGCAGGGGGCATGCAGATACGCAGTATTTT,CASSPLGRGHADTQYF
TRBV18,-,TRBJ2-1,TRBD1,TGTGCCAGCTCACTGGGACAGGGAGCCGGGGATGAGCAGTTCTTC,CASSLGQGAGDEQFF
TRBV19,few,TRBJ2-1,TRBD1,TGTGCCAGTAGTATACGGGGGACAGGGATCAATGAGCAGTTCTTC,CASSIRGTGINEQFF
TRBV19,few,TRBJ1-5,-,TGTGCCAGTAGTTCGGCCAATCAGCCCCAGCATTTT,CASSSANQPQHF
TRBV7-9,-,TRBJ2-5,TRBD2,TGTGCCAGCAGCCCGCCCGGGCGGGGGGGCCAAGAGACCCAGTACTTC,CASSPPGRGGQETQYF
TRBV27,-,TRBJ2-7,-,TGTGCCAGCAGCTTAATGGAGGGGGGGAGATACGAGCAGTACTTC,CASSLMEGGRYEQYF
TRBV5-1,-,TRBJ2-1,TRBD2,TGCGCCAGCAGCTTGGCTAGCGGGATCAACAATGAGCAGTTCTTC,CASSLASGINNEQFF
TRBV5-4,-,TRBJ1-2,TRBD1,TGTGCCAGCAGCTCCCGGGACAGCAATGGCTACACCTTC,CASSSRDSNGYTF
TRBV6-1,-,TRBJ1-2,-,TGTGCCAGCAGTGAATCAGGGGAGAGCATCCCCTTC,CASSESGESIPF
TRBV7-9,-,TRBJ2-3,TRBD1,TGTGCCAGCAGCTTAGTATGGGACAGGGATGCAGATACGCAGTATTTT,CASSLVWDRDADTQYF
TRBV27,-,TRBJ2-7,-,TGTGCCAGCAGTTTATCCCTAGCGAGTGTATACGAGCAGTACTTC,CASSLSLASVYEQYF
TRBV6-5,once,TRBJ2-5,TRBD1,TGTGCCAGCAGGACCCGGACAGGCCAAGAGACCCAGTACTTC,CASRTRTGQETQYF
TRBV20-1,-,TRBJ2-1,-,TGCAGTGCTAGAACCCCAGATCAGTTCTTC,CSARTPDQFF
TRBV10-3,-,TRBJ2-7,TRBD2,TGTGCCATCAGCCCCGACGGACTAGCGCGGTACTTC,CAISPDGLARYF
TRBV7-9,-,TRBJ1-5,-,TGTGCCAGCAGCTCAGGGGCGAGGCAGCCCCAGCATTTT,CASSSGARQPQHF
TRBV7-9,-,TRBJ1-4,TRBD1,TGTGCCAGCAGCCCCCAGACAGGGGTTGAAAAACTGTTTTTT,CASSPQTGVEKLFF
TRBV2,few,TRBJ1-2,-,TGTGCCAGCAGTCTTCCGGGACCAAACTATGGCTACACCTTC,CASSLPGPNYGYTF
TRBV30,-,TRBJ2-3,-,TGTGCCTGGAGGGTAGAGGGGGGCACAGATACGCAGTATTTT,CAWRVEGGTDTQYF
TRBV6-1,-,TRBJ1-6,-,TGTGCCAGCAGTGAAGGAAGGACACGAACTTCACCCCTCCACTTT,CASSEGRTRTSPLHF
TRBV5-1,-,TRBJ1-4,-,TGCGCCAGCAGCTTGGACAGGGTGAATGAAAAACTGTTTTTT,CASSLDRVNEKLFF
TRBV19,-,TRBJ2-1,-,TGTGCCAGTAGTATTACGCGGGCCTTTCCCTACAATGAGCAGTTCTTC,CASSITRAFPYNEQFF